The source of this TCR beta chain is a study of regulatory T cells in long-lasting Graves disease. Findings and caveats of the study: Lower TCR diversity was seen in persistent Graves' patients than in newly diagnosed ones.

Arm-PCR of CDR3 regions with iRepertoire HTBI primers generated TCR beta libraries. TCRdb processed the multiplex PCR reads anew with MiXCR; each CDR3 protein has one entry. The sample includes around 340,000 distinct CDR3 sequences, around 19% of them seen just once. Time point specified: persistent/refractory GD, antithyroid drugs over 5 years with positive TRAb. PBMCs provided the RNA from which the TCR library was made. Patients of an endocrinology department in Xi'an, China, were included. The germline V gene has CDR1 SGHKS and CDR2 YYEKEE (reference sequence). There are 14 residues in the CDR3. The V and J ends lost 1 base and 5 bases, in that order; junction bases with no gene match: 5. This clonotype was seen a few times. What it recognizes is unknown.

The TCR originated in a female donor with Graves disease. Source: peripheral blood mononuclear cells (PBMCs), taken when the disease was refractory, from a patient treated with antithyroid drugs. V is TRBV5-5 and J is TRBJ2-5, with 7 bases that match TRBD1. CDR3 loop: CASSLSTRGETQYF. The DNA of the CDR3 is TGTGCCAGCAGCTTGTCTACCAGGGGGGAGACCCAGTACTTC. The whole variable domain, filled in from reference TRBV5-5 and TRBJ2-5, reads DAGVTQSPTHLIKTRGQQVTLRCSPISGHKSVSWYQQVLGQGPQFIFQYYEKEERGRGNFPDRFSARQFPNYSSELNVNALLLGDSALYLCASSLSTRGETQYFGPGTRLLVL.